This TCR beta chain was identified in a study of blood T cell repertoires in COVID-19. Methods used by the authors: Reference gene primer amplification in the assay estimated nucleated cell counts. Data came from immunoSEQ multiplex PCR; TCRdb stores just in-frame clones and leaves some out. Clonal size and the V and J genes are those of that table, whereas D and trimming came from the DNA. The sample holds around 250,000 clones, 82% seen once. This clone was found a few times. V gave up 4 bases and J gave up 6 bases, with 12 bases separating them. Germline values: CDR1 PRHDT, CDR2 FYEKMQ (reference sequence). This CDR3 comprises 14 residues.

The chain links TRBV13 to TRBJ2-2, with a tentative D call TRBD1 (6 bases). The clonotype comes from a woman aged 18-29 years with acute or convalescent COVID-19. Sequenced input: peripheral blood. This CDR3 reads CASSWGQTPGELFF. The CDR3 DNA reads TGTGCCAGCAGCTGGGGGCAGACGCCCGGGGAGCTGTTTTTT.